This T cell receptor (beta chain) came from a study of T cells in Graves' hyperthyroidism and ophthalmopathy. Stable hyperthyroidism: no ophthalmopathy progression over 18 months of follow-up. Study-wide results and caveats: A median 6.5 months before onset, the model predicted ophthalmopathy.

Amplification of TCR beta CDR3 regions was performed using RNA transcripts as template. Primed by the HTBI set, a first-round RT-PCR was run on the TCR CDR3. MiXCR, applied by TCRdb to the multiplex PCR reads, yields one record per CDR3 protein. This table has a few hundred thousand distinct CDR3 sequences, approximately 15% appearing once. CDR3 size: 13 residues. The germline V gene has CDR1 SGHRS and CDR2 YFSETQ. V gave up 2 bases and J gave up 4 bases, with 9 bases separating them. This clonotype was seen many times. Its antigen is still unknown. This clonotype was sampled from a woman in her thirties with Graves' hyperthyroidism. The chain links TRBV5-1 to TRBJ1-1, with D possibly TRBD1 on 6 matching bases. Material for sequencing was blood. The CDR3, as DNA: TGCGCCAGCAGCTTCACAGGGTTCACTGAAGCTTTCTTT. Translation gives CASSFTGFTEAFF.